What follows are 8 T cell receptor beta chains derived from one specimen sequenced in a study of Tregs in tolerant kidney transplant recipients. Sequenced by immunoSEQ multiplex PCR; TCRdb stores in-frame clones only, minus some. This sample has some 110,000 clones, with around 94% found just once. The sample comprised CD4+ T cells from blood. The receptors were gathered from a human donor in good health.

The J gene is TRBJ1-3, the V gene TRBV18, with 11 nucleotides matching TRBD1. Per germline, CDR1 KGHSH and CDR2 LQKENI. V was pared by 3 bases and J by 7 bases, with 8 bases of the junction left unmatched. The CDR3 covers 16 residues. CDR3 amino acids: CASSPNGQGARNTIYF. The CDR3 nucleotides are TGTGCCAGCTCACCGAACGGACAGGGGGCCCGGAACACCATATATTTT.

The chain carries TRBV10-3 and TRBJ2-2, with 7 bases matching TRBD1. Germline CDR1 is ENHRY and CDR2 is SYGVKD. V lost 2 bases to trimming and J lost 0 bases; unmatched junction nucleotides: 3. This CDR3 is 16 amino acids long. The CDR3 here is CAISEPGTANTGELFF. Here the CDR3 DNA reads TGTGCCATCAGTGAGCCCGGGACAGCGAACACCGGGGAGCTGTTTTTT.

V usage is TRBV14 and J usage is TRBJ2-2; D unclear. V gave up 0 bases and J gave up 1 base, with 12 bases separating them. This CDR3 spans 17 amino acids. Germline CDR1 is SGHDN and CDR2 is FVKESK. This CDR3 is CASSQDDPPMNTGELFF. The CDR3 bases are TGTGCCAGCAGCCAAGATGATCCCCCTATGAACACCGGGGAGCTGTTTTTT.

The CDR3 loop is CASSLGASGVLEQYF. The CDR3 nucleotides read TGTGCCAGCAGCTTAGGGGCTAGCGGCGTTTTAGAGCAGTACTTC. The rearrangement joins TRBV7-6 to TRBJ2-7; 7 nucleotides align to TRBD2. This CDR3 has 15 amino acids. V was pared by 1 base and J by 7 bases, with 10 bases of the junction left unmatched. Germline V gene lookup returns CDR1 SGHVS and CDR2 FNYEAQ.

The chain recombines TRBV28 with TRBJ1-1, with TRBD1 matching 12 bases. Looked up from germline, CDR1 is MDHEN and CDR2 is SYDVKM. CDR3 size: 16 residues. J gave up 4 bases and V 2 bases, and 5 bases lay outside the gene matches. The CDR3 is CASSLVGTGGFTEAFF. CDR3 DNA: TGTGCCAGCAGTTTAGTTGGGACAGGGGGCTTCACTGAAGCTTTCTTT.

The rearrangement links TRBV30 to TRBJ2-3; TRBD2 agrees at 12 bases. With V trimmed by 2 bases and J by 2 bases, 11 bases remained unmatched. This CDR3 contains 18 residues. Germline V gives CDR1 GTSNPN, CDR2 SVGIG (reference sequence). This CDR3 is CAWSKPSGRAMLTDTQYF. CDR3 bases: TGTGCCTGGAGTAAGCCTAGCGGGAGGGCCATGCTCACAGATACGCAGTATTTT.

The chain links TRBV13 to TRBJ1-1; maybe TRBD1 (5 bases). Between the trimmed V and J ends, which lost 5 bases and 5 bases, there was a span of 18 bases. The CDR3 runs to 15 residues. Looked up from germline, CDR1 is PRHDT and CDR2 is FYEKMQ (reference sequence). Here the CDR3 DNA reads TGTGCCAGCAGCGCCCTCCTGACGTGGGGGACTGAAGCTTTCTTT. Protein sequence: CASSALLTWGTEAFF.

The chain uses TRBV2 and TRBJ1-6; D is ambiguous. V was cut by 6 bases and J by 5 bases, with 2 bases left in between. There are 11 residues in the CDR3. Germline lookup yields CDR1 SNHLY and CDR2 FYNNEI. The CDR3 protein is CASRDNSPLHF. For the CDR3, the DNA is TGTGCCAGCAGAGATAATTCACCCCTCCACTTT.